Listed below are T cell receptor beta chains from one sample, sequenced in a study of OX40 agonist ivuxolimab in advanced cancers. The table came from immunoSEQ multiplex PCR; TCRdb's copy has only in-frame clones and leaves some out. The data show fewer than 80,000 clones, roughly 85% seen once. This sample comprised CD4+ or CD8+ T cells sorted from blood, obtained in a trial of the OX40 agonist ivuxolimab. These receptors were taken from an adult with an advanced solid tumor such as melanoma, head and neck, liver or kidney cancer. Both conserved end residues are part of each CDR3. D genes are given only for firm matches. Only some rows state a clone size, as once, few, many or a class for expanded clones.

j_gene | v_gene | d_gene | abundance | CDR3nt | CDR3aa
TRBJ2-1 | TRBV6-5 | TRBD1 | - | TGTGCCAGCAGTGTATCCGGGACAGGGGGCAATGGGCAGTTCTTC | CASSVSGTGGNGQFF
TRBJ1-5 | TRBV7-3 | - | few | TGTGCCAGCAGCGCTCGGAGGGATCAGCCCCAGCATTTT | CASSARRDQPQHF
TRBJ2-1 | TRBV28 | TRBD2 | - | TGTGCCAGCAGTGTTGTACTAGCGGGCGCCAATGAGCAGTTCTTC | CASSVVLAGANEQFF
TRBJ2-5 | TRBV5-1 | TRBD1 | - | TGCGCCAGCAGGCAGGCGGGACAGGGGGCAGAGACCCAGTACTTC | CASRQAGQGAETQYF
TRBJ2-2 | TRBV29-1 | - | - | TGCAGCGTTGGTATCGGGTCGGGCACCGGGGAGCTGTTTTTT | CSVGIGSGTGELFF
TRBJ1-3 | TRBV6-5 | TRBD1 | few | TGTGCCAGCAGTTACGCGCAGGGACAGGGAAACACCATATATTTT | CASSYAQGQGNTIYF
TRBJ1-1 | TRBV28 | - | - | TGTGCCAGCAGTGGGGCAGGGGATTGGAACACTGAAGCTTTCTTT | CASSGAGDWNTEAFF
TRBJ1-1 | TRBV5-4 | - | - | TGTGCCAGCAGCTTGATGGGCAGGACCATCATGAACACTGAAGCTTTCTTT | CASSLMGRTIMNTEAFF
TRBJ2-5 | TRBV5-1 | TRBD1 | - | TGCGCCAGCAGCGCCGGGACAGGGGCAGGGACCCAGTACTTC | CASSAGTGAGTQYF
TRBJ1-4 | TRBV6-1 | - | - | TGTGCCAGCAGTGAATTTAGTGGGAGGGAAAAACTGTTTTTT | CASSEFSGREKLFF
TRBJ2-3 | TRBV7-9 | - | - | TGTGCCAGCAGTTTCCGCGAATCTTATGATACGCAGTATTTT | CASSFRESYDTQYF
TRBJ2-1 | TRBV20-1 | TRBD1 | - | TGCAGTGCAGAGGGGGCGGGTGAGCAGTTCTTC | CSAEGAGEQFF
TRBJ2-7 | TRBV7-2 | TRBD2 | - | TGTGCCAGCAGCGCGATAGCGGGGTCCTACGAGCAGTACTTC | CASSAIAGSYEQYF
TRBJ1-2 | TRBV5-4 | - | - | TGTGCCAGCAGCTTTGGAGGGGTTGGGGGCTACACCTTC | CASSFGGVGGYTF
TRBJ2-1 | TRBV29-1 | TRBD2 | - | TGCAGCGTTGAGGGGGGGAAGGAGCAGTTCTTC | CSVEGGKEQFF
TRBJ1-2 | TRBV11-2 | - | few | TGTGCCAGCAGCTTAGTCACAGGGTCCGGCGGCTACACCTTC | CASSLVTGSGGYTF
TRBJ2-5 | TRBV10-3 | - | - | TGTGCCATCAGTGCGGGTCAGGGGTCAAAGACCCAGTACTTC | CAISAGQGSKTQYF
TRBJ2-1 | TRBV7-3 | TRBD2 | - | TGTGCCAGCAGCCCCAGCCGGACTAGCGGCACAAATGAGCAGTTCTTC | CASSPSRTSGTNEQFF
TRBJ2-2 | TRBV18 | - | - | TGTGCCAGCTCACCACGGGGATTCACCGGGGAGCTGTTTTTT | CASSPRGFTGELFF
TRBJ2-7 | TRBV1 | - | - | TGCACCAGCAGCCTGGCAGGCCCTGGGAGATACGAGCAGTACTTC | CTSSLAGPGRYEQYF
TRBJ2-3 | TRBV30 | - | once | TGTGCCTGGAGGGTCGCCGGCACAGATACGCAGTATTTT | CAWRVAGTDTQYF
TRBJ1-1 | TRBV2 | - | once | TGTGCCAGTACAGGGAACACTGAAGCTTTCTTT | CASTGNTEAFF
TRBJ2-5 | TRBV10-1 | - | - | TGCGCCAGCAGTGAGTCGAAACAGGCCGGAGAGACCCAGTACTTC | CASSESKQAGETQYF
TRBJ2-5 | TRBV14 | TRBD2 | once | TGTGCCAGCAGCCCGGTGGAGGGGAGGGCTATGCCCCAGTACTTC | CASSPVEGRAMPQYF